Below are 8 T cell receptor beta chains sequenced from a single sample in a study of Graves' ophthalmopathy and Graves' hyperthyroidism. The authors amplified TCR beta CDR3 regions from RNA transcripts. Amplification began with first-round RT-PCR using HTBI primers, then second-round multiplex PCR was performed. TCRdb re-called the multiplex PCR reads through MiXCR, storing one row per CDR3 protein. Of roughly 380,000 distinct CDR3 sequences in the sample, roughly 15% were seen once. The sequencing input was peripheral blood. All receptors come from a young woman with stable Graves' hyperthyroidism.

CDR3 sequence (DNA): TGTGCCAGCAGCTATAAACAGGGGATCGAGCAGTACTTC. Its translation is CASSYKQGIEQYF. The genes are TRBV14 and TRBJ2-7; 7 nucleotides agree with TRBD1. With V trimmed by 5 bases and J by 6 bases, 7 bases remained unmatched. Per germline, CDR1 SGHDN and CDR2 FVKESK. The CDR3 contains 13 residues. The whole variable domain, remainder taken from reference TRBV14 and TRBJ2-7, is EAGVTQFPSHSVIEKGQTVTLRCDPISGHDNLYWYRRVMGKEIKFLLHFVKESKQDESGMPNNRFLAERTGGTYSTLKVQPAELEDSGVYFCASSYKQGIEQYFGPGTRLTVT.

On this clonotype itself: A much more abundant neighbour one base away suggests this may be a read error. This chain connects TRBV20-1 to TRBJ1-2; D uncertain. This CDR3 is built from 10 residues. CDR1 DFQATT and CDR2 SNEGSKA come from the germline V gene (reference sequence). This CDR3 reads CSASGYGYSF. DNA of the CDR3: TGCAGTGCTTCGGGATATGGCTACTCCTTC.

This clonotype appeared many times. V is TRBV2 and J is TRBJ1-5; 8 bases fit TRBD1. The CDR3 extends over 12 amino acids. Germline CDR1 reads SNHLY; CDR2 reads FYNNEI. V lost 6 bases, J lost 16 bases, and 11 bases stayed unmatched. This CDR3 is CASSNNRDRQHF. The CDR3 nucleotides read TGTGCCAGCAGCAACAACCGGGACAGGCAACATTTT.

On this clonotype: In this CDR3 the conserved last residue, phenylalanine or tryptophan, is missing, so a read error is likely. The chain is built from TRBV19 and TRBJ1-1, with D hard to call. This CDR3 has 14 amino acids. V gave up 7 bases and J gave up 0 bases, with 12 bases separating them. Germline V CDR1 and CDR2: LNHDA, SQIVND (reference sequence). CDR3 region: CASIVSGLNTEAFL. CDR3 sequence (DNA): TGTGCCAGTATTGTTTCCGGGTTGAACACTGAAGCTTTCCTT.

The rearrangement joins TRBV6-1 to TRBJ1-2; D gene ambiguous. CDR3 size: 15 residues. Trimming stripped 7 bases from V and 5 bases from J, with 20 bases between. The germline gives CDR1 MNHNS, CDR2 SASEGT. The CDR3 sequence is CASIPNNPGLYGYTF. The CDR3 coding sequence is TGTGCCAGCATACCGAACAACCCGGGATTGTATGGCTACACCTTC.

The sample holds many counts of this clonotype. V is TRBV14 and J is TRBJ2-7; 10 positions match TRBD1. This CDR3 spans 16 amino acids. J was trimmed by 7 bases and V by 1 base; bases with no gene match: 10. CDR1 and CDR2 from the germline V gene are SGHDN and FVKESK. The CDR3: CASSQVLGTGAREQYF. The DNA of the CDR3 is TGTGCCAGCAGCCAAGTATTAGGGACAGGGGCTCGGGAGCAGTACTTC.

Points on this clonotype: This clone may be a read error of a much larger clone one base away. J is TRBJ2-6 and V is TRBV12-3 or TRBV12-4; either TRBD1 or TRBD2 may supply D (5 bases each). This CDR3 has 16 residues. DNA for the CDR3: TGTGCCAGCAGTTTGAGGGGTCGCTCTGGGGCCAACGTCATGACTTTC. Its translation: CASSLRGRSGANVMTF.

In its sample, this clonotype was seen many times. The chain carries TRBV3-1 and TRBJ1-5; D is ambiguous. Trimming cost V 1 base and J 6 bases, with 7 bases left between them. Looked up from germline, CDR1 is LGHDT and CDR2 is YNNKEL (reference sequence). CDR3 size: 13 residues. In DNA, the CDR3 is TGTGCCAGCAGCCAAGGACGAACTCAGCCCCAGCATTTT. Translating gives CASSQGRTQPQHF.